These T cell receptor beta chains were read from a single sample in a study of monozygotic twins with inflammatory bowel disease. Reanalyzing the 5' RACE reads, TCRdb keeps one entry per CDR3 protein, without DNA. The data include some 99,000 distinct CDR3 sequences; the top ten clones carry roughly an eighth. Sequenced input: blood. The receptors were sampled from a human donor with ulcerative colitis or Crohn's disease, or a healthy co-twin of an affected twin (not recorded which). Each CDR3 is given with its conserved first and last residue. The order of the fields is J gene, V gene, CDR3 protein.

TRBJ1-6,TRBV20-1,CSASTGAGSPLHF
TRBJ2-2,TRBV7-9,CASSSLVGLTGELFF
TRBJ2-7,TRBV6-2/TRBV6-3,CASRPLRGGYEQYF
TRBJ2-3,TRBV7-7,CASSLSRSFADTQYF
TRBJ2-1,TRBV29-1,CSVETGENNEQFF
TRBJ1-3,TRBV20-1,CSARRGAGNTIYF
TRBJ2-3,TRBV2,CASSDWTEADTQYF
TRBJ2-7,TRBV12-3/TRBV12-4,CASSYTGTRYEQYF
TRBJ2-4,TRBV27,CASSLMRGKNMQYF
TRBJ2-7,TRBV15,CATSREYTSGRTGEQYF
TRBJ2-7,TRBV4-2,CASSQDSTGASYEQYF
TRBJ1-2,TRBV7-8,CASSLAEAGAAYGYTF
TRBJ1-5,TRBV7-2,CASSLPNGGAQHF
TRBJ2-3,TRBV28,CASSPGPGPSTDTQYF
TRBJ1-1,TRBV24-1,CATSDFGGEAFF
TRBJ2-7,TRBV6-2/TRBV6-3,CASSDRDEQYF
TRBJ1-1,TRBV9,CASSVAGALEAFF
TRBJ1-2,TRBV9,CASSETPSANYGYTF
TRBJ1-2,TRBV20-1,CSAPGEAQDGYGYTF
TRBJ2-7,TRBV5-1,CASSPWTSESSYEQYF
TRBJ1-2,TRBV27,CASSYGGYGYTF
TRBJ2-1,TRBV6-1,CASSPKDRLISYNEQFF
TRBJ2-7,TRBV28,CASSVTRVISYEQYF
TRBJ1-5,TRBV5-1,CASSDQPGEFQPQHF
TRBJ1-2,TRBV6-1,CASRISDSYGYTF
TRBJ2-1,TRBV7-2,CASSLMWRGAGYNEQFF
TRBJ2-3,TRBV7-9,CASTLIYSDTQYF
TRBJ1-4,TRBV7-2,CASSLAGSGEKLFF
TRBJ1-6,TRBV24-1,CATSDPRQGNSPLHF
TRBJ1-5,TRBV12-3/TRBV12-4,CASSFRADPWGDQPQHF
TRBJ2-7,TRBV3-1,CASSYQGDTSYEQYF